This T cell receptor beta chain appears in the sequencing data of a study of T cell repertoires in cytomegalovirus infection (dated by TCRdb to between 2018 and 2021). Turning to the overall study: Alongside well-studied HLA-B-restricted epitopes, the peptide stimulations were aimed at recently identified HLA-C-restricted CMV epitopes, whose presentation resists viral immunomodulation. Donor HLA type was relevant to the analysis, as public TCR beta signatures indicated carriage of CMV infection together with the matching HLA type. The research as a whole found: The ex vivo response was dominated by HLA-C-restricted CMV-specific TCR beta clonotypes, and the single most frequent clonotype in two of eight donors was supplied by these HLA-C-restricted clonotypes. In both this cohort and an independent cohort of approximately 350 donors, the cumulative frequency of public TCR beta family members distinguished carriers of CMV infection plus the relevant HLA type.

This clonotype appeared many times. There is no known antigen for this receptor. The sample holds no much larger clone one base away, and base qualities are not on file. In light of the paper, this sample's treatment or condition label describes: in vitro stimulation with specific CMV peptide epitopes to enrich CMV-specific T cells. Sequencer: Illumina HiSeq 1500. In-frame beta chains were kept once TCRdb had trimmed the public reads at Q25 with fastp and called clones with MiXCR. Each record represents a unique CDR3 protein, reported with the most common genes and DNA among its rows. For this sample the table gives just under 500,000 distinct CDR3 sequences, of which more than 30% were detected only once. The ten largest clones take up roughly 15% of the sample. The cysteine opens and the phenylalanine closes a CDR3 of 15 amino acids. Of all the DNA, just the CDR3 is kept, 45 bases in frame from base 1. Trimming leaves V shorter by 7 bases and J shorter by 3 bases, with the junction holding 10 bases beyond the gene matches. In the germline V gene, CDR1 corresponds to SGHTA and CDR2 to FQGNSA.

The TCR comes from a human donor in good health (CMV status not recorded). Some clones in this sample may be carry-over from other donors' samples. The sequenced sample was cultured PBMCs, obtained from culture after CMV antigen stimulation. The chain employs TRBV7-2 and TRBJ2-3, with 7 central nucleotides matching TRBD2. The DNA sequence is TGTGCCAGCAAGATCGTGGGCGGGAGTACAGATACGCAGTATTTT. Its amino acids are CASKIVGGSTDTQYF.